The 23 T cell receptor beta chains in this list originate from one sample, sequenced in a study of blood T cell repertoires in COVID-19. Sequencing used immunoSEQ multiplex PCR; TCRdb keeps in-frame clones, though not all of them. The sample has more than 200,000 clones, around 87% seen once. Material: peripheral blood. Source of these receptors: a woman between 45 and 65 years old with COVID-19, enrolled during active disease.

The chain couples TRBV6-6 to TRBJ2-2; perhaps TRBD2 as D (6 bases). The CDR3 has 14 residues. The germline gives CDR1 MNHNY, CDR2 SVGAGI (reference sequence). Trimming shortened V by 7 bases and J by 3 bases, and 12 bases separated the two germline ends. CDR3 loop: CASNKGLYTGELFF. CDR3 DNA sequence: TGTGCCAGCAATAAGGGACTTTACACCGGGGAGCTGTTTTTT.

The chain couples TRBV6-5 to TRBJ1-1; D possibly corresponds to TRBD1 (6 bases). Germline CDR1 MNHEY, CDR2 SVGAGI. CDR3 length: 14 residues. V lost 7 bases to trimming and J lost 0 bases, with 12 bases between them. For the CDR3, the DNA is TGTGCCAGCACCACAGGGTATGTGAACACTGAAGCTTTCTTT. It translates to CASTTGYVNTEAFF.

This sequence joins TRBV11-3 and TRBJ1-6, with 7 nucleotides matching TRBD1. In germline, CDR1 is SGHNT, CDR2 YENEEA. There are 14 residues in the CDR3. The junction had 5 bases not matched to a gene; V was cut back by 5 bases and J by 7 bases. CDR3 bases: TGTGCCAGCAGCCCTCTCAGGGGGAATTCACCCCTCCACTTT. Translating gives CASSPLRGNSPLHF.

V gene TRBV7-2 combines with J gene TRBJ1-2; 7 bases fit TRBD1. With V trimmed by 0 bases and J by 0 bases, 4 bases remained unmatched. Germline V gives CDR1 SGHTA, CDR2 FQGNSA. The CDR3 sequence is 16 residues long. CDR3 nucleotides: TGTGCCAGCAGCTTAGCTACCGGGACAGCTAACTATGGCTACACCTTC. It codes for CASSLATGTANYGYTF.

This clone occurred a few times. V gene TRBV5-1 combines with J gene TRBJ2-1; D may be TRBD2 (6 bases). Trimming shortened V by 5 bases and J by 4 bases, and 16 bases separated the two germline ends. Germline lookup yields CDR1 SGHRS and CDR2 YFSETQ. CDR3 length: 15 amino acids. CDR3 amino acids: CASRVGSRGYNEQFF. The CDR3 coding sequence is TGCGCCAGCAGGGTTGGCTCACGGGGGTACAATGAGCAGTTCTTC.

This clone was found once. A read error may produce the germline difference seen at one junction end. The CDR3 nucleotides are TGTGCCAGCAGTCACGACAGGATCCAGAACTTC. Its translation is CASSHDRIQNF. This chain uses TRBV6-5 with TRBJ2-7; perhaps TRBD1 as D (6 bases). Germline loops: CDR1 MNHEY, CDR2 SVGAGI. The CDR3 consists of 11 residues.

The gene calls are TRBV11-3 and TRBJ1-6, with a possible D match to TRBD1 (5 bases). Germline loops: CDR1 SGHNT, CDR2 YENEEA. The CDR3 covers 13 residues. Trimming pared 0 bases from V and 10 bases from J, leaving 7 bases between. The CDR3 region is CASSLEGQSPLHF. CDR3 DNA sequence: TGTGCCAGCAGCTTAGAGGGGCAATCACCCCTCCACTTT.

The genes are TRBV19 and TRBJ2-1; 8 bases align to TRBD2. There are 17 residues in the CDR3. The germline CDR1 and CDR2 sequences are LNHDA and SQIVND (reference sequence). With V trimmed by 3 bases and J by 5 bases, 12 bases remained unmatched. The CDR3 nucleotides are TGTGCCAGTAGTATTAGAGGGCGGGGGGCCTCGAACAATGAGCAGTTCTTC. Protein product: CASSIRGRGASNNEQFF.

J is TRBJ1-2 and V is TRBV9; no reliable D call. V shed 6 bases and J shed 8 bases, with 17 bases lying between them. The germline V gene has CDR1 SGDLS and CDR2 YYNGEE. The CDR3 loop spans 13 amino acids. As DNA, the CDR3 is TGTGCCAGCAAGCGAGGGATATTGAGCGGCTACACCTTC. Its translation is CASKRGILSGYTF.

The chain is built from TRBV7-9 and TRBJ1-2, with D perhaps TRBD1 (6 bases). Trimming took off 3 bases at V and 7 bases at J, with 15 bases between the two ends. The CDR3 sequence is 14 residues long. Germline V gene sequence: CDR1 SEHNR, CDR2 FQNEAQ (reference sequence). The DNA for the CDR3 is TGTGCCAGCAGCTTCCTCTGGACAGACTCTGGCTACACCTTC. Translating it yields CASSFLWTDSGYTF. The variable domain in full, completed from reference TRBV7-9 and TRBJ1-2, reads DTGVSQNPRHKITKRGQNVTFRCDPISEHNRLYWYRQTLGQGPEFLTYFQNEAQLEKSRLLSDRFSAERPKGSFSTLEIQRTEQGDSAMYLCASSFLWTDSGYTFGSGTRLTVV.

V is TRBV5-8 and J is TRBJ1-1, with 10 bases matching TRBD1. CDR1 is SGHTS and CDR2 is YDEGEE in the germline V gene. CDR3 length: 16 residues. V was pared by 0 bases and J by 1 base, with 3 bases of the junction left unmatched. CDR3 bases: TGTGCCAGCAGCTTGGAAGGGACAGGGGAGAACACTGAAGCTTTCTTT. It yields the protein CASSLEGTGENTEAFF. The whole variable domain, remainder taken from reference TRBV5-8 and TRBJ1-1, is EAGVTQSPTHLIKTRGQQATLRCSPISGHTSVYWYQQALGLGLQFLLWYDEGEERNRGNFPPRFSGRQFPNYSSELNVNALELEDSALYLCASSLEGTGENTEAFFGQGTRLTVV.

A single count supports this clone. The chain has TRBV6-1 and TRBJ1-4; no clear D. Germline-derived CDR1 and CDR2 are MNHNS and SASEGT. V was trimmed by 3 bases and J by 5 bases, leaving 7 bases between them. CDR3 size: 13 residues. CDR3 coding DNA: TGTGCCAGCAGTGAGCCTATCAATGAAAAACTGTTTTTT. It is translated as CASSEPINEKLFF.

This chain links TRBV28 with TRBJ2-7; D possibly corresponds to TRBD1 (5 bases). The germline CDR1 and CDR2 sequences are MDHEN and SYDVKM. V lost 7 bases, J lost 1 base, and 14 bases lay in between. The CDR3 is made up of 14 amino acids. CDR3 sequence reads: CASKPFKGSYEQYV. Written as DNA, the CDR3 is TGTGCCAGCAAACCATTTAAGGGGTCCTACGAGCAGTACGTC.

The genes are TRBV11-3 and TRBJ1-2; a possible D gene is TRBD1 (5 bases). V dropped 2 bases and J dropped 4 bases, with 11 bases sitting between them. The CDR3 is 14 residues long. Germline CDR1 SGHNT, CDR2 YENEEA. CDR3 sequence reads: CASSLSQGSYGYTF. In DNA form, the CDR3 reads TGTGCCAGCAGCTTATCGCAGGGCAGCTATGGCTACACCTTC.

The chain joins TRBV6-6 to TRBJ1-1; D perhaps matches TRBD1 (6 bases). Germline V gives CDR1 MNHNY, CDR2 SVGAGI (reference sequence). CDR3 size: 15 residues. The V end was cut by 0 bases, the J end by 4 bases, with 12 bases between. The CDR3 DNA is TGTGCCAGCAGTTACTCGGGTAAAGGGGGCACTGAAGCTTTCTTT. Its protein is CASSYSGKGGTEAFF.

Points on this clone: The identical CDR3 is also encoded by other nucleotide sequences in the sample. The chain carries TRBV29-1 and TRBJ2-5; D might be TRBD1 (7 bases). Germline values: CDR1 SQVTM, CDR2 ANQGSEA. Trimming took off 7 bases at V and 5 bases at J, with 11 bases between the two ends. This CDR3 has 11 residues. CDR3 DNA: TGCAGCGCGGCAGGGGGGGAGACCCAGTACTTC. Its translation: CSAAGGETQYF.

The V call is TRBV7-2, the J call TRBJ2-1, with 8 bases lining up with TRBD1. With 5 bases clipped from V and 7 bases from J, the junction kept 13 bases outside the gene matches. Looked up from germline, CDR1 is SGHTA and CDR2 is FQGNSA. The CDR3 is 16 amino acids. The CDR3 region has the DNA TGTGCCAGCAGCCCCTTAGGACAGGGAGTTCGTAATGAGCAGTTCTTC. Protein product: CASSPLGQGVRNEQFF.

CDR3 sequence: CASGASLTEAFF. The CDR3, as DNA: TGTGCCAGCGGGGCAAGTTTGACTGAAGCTTTCTTT. The gene calls are TRBV28 and TRBJ1-1, with D maybe TRBD1 (5 bases). The CDR3 sequence is 12 residues long. Germline-derived CDR1 and CDR2 are MDHEN and SYDVKM. V was clipped by 8 bases and J by 5 bases, with 12 bases between them.

This sequence joins TRBV6-1 and TRBJ1-1; TRBD1 might be the D (5 bases). V lost 2 bases and J 7 bases, leaving 5 bases between the germline ends. The CDR3 covers 11 residues. Germline loops: CDR1 MNHNS, CDR2 SASEGT. CDR3 region: CASSEQGEAFF. CDR3 bases: TGTGCCAGCAGTGAACAGGGTGAAGCTTTCTTT.

The chain couples TRBV10-3 to TRBJ2-5; 7 bases align to TRBD1. Germline assignment: CDR1 ENHRY and CDR2 SYGVKD. The length of the CDR3 is 14 residues. V shed 9 bases, J shed 3 bases, and the junction held 10 bases outside the gene matches. CDR3 bases: TGTGCCATGGGGGTAGGGGGCCAAAAAGAGACCCAGTACTTC. Translated: CAMGVGGQKETQYF.

CDR3 amino acids: CASSLSGHQTEAFF. As DNA, the CDR3 is TGTGCCAGCAGTTTATCGGGACATCAGACTGAAGCTTTCTTT. The chain combines TRBV27 with TRBJ1-1; D is possibly TRBD1 (6 bases). Trimming took 0 bases from V and 5 from J, leaving 10 bases between them. There are 14 residues in the CDR3. Germline V gives CDR1 MNHEY, CDR2 SMNVEV (reference sequence).

DNA of the CDR3: TGTGCCATCAGTGCAGTCTCCTACGAGCAGTACTTC. It yields the protein CAISAVSYEQYF. The chain uses TRBV10-3 and TRBJ2-7, with D unresolved. V lost 4 bases, J lost 0 bases, and 4 bases lay in between. Per the germline V gene, CDR1 is ENHRY and CDR2 is SYGVKD. CDR3 length equals 12 residues.

This chain uses TRBV5-4 with TRBJ2-1; D is ambiguous. V gave up 1 base and J gave up 6 bases, with 17 bases separating them. The CDR3 is made up of 16 amino acids. Germline lookup yields CDR1 SGHNT and CDR2 YYREEE (reference sequence). The CDR3: CASSLSPDGSSNEQFF. As DNA, the CDR3 is TGTGCCAGCAGCTTGTCCCCCGATGGCAGTTCCAATGAGCAGTTCTTC.